The sequence of this T cell receptor beta chain was determined in a study of tumor-infiltrating lymphocytes in oesophageal squamous cell carcinoma. TCRdb ran MiXCR on the PCR reads and lists one entry per CDR3 protein. The sample consists of about 19,000 distinct CDR3 sequences, around two fifths of them appearing once. Deletions cut 1 base from V and 6 bases from J, with 13 bases between. Per the germline V gene, CDR1 is LNHDA and CDR2 is SQIVND (reference sequence). The CDR3 totals 14 residues. This clonotype came up a few times. The gene calls are TRBV19 and TRBJ2-7, with D perhaps matching TRBD2 (6 bases). The TCR comes from a male donor with esophageal squamous cell carcinoma. The sequencing input was blood. CDR3 in DNA: TGTGCCAGTAGTATAGTGGAGGGAGCGGTCGAGCAGTACTTC. This codes for CASSIVEGAVEQYF.